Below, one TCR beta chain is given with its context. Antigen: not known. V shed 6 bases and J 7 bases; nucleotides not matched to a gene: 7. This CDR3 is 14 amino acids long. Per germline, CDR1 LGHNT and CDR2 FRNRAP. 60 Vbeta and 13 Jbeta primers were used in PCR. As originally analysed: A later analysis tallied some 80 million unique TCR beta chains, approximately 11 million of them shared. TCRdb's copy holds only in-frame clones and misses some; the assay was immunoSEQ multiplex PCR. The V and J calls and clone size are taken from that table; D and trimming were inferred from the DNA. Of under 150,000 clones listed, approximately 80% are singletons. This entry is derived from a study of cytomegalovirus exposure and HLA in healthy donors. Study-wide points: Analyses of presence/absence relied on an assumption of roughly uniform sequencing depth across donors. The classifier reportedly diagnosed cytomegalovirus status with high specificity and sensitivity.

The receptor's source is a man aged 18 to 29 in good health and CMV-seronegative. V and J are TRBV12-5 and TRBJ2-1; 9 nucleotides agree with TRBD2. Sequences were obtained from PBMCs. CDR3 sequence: CASGDPSGTNEQFF. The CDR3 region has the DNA TGTGCTAGTGGGGACCCTAGCGGGACTAATGAGCAGTTCTTC.